The clone carrying this T cell receptor beta chain occurred many times. Its target is unknown. Trimming at V came to 1 base and at J to 2 bases, leaving 0 bases not matched to a gene. This CDR3 contains 15 residues. Germline CDR1 SGHAT, CDR2 FQNNGV. The sample is drawn from a study of CD8 T cells in ankylosing spondylitis. Study conclusions and caveats: The clones that were linked to disease were reported to be significantly enriched in matched synovial fluid samples from ankylosing spondylitis patients. There was a TCR beta motif, made of several highly homologous variants, that appeared characteristic of ankylosing spondylitis blood.

TCRdb reprocessed the 5' RACE reads with MiXCR, giving one entry per CDR3 protein. Among about 330,000 distinct CDR3 sequences listed, around 8% were seen once. The V and J genes are TRBV11-2 and TRBJ2-1, with 9 bases fitting TRBD2. The source material was blood, either unsorted or a sorted T cell fraction (not recorded which). The TCR originated in a male donor with ankylosing spondylitis. In nucleotides, the CDR3 is TGTGCCAGCAGCTTAGTAGCGGGAGCCTACAATGAGCAGTTCTTC. Its translation is CASSLVAGAYNEQFF.